This section outlines one T cell receptor (beta chain) sequence together with its context. This specimen comes from a study of glioma-infiltrating T cells after dendritic cell vaccination. Time point meaning: after dendritic cell vaccination, including at tumor progression/relapse. All glioblastoma patients lacked an isocitrate dehydrogenase mutation. Before vaccination, two weeks after the third vaccination, and at progression, PBMC were collected. Up to about 2 ug genomic DNA was used for TCRB CDR3 amplification. Clones were read by immunoSEQ multiplex PCR, and TCRdb kept only the in-frame ones, dropping some. The data hold over 55,000 clones, with roughly 83% observed a single time. The CDR3 consists of 15 residues. Trimming took off 2 bases at V and 1 base at J, with 11 bases between the two ends. Germline V gene sequence: CDR1 MNHEY, CDR2 SVGAGI.

The chain uses TRBV6-5 and TRBJ2-5; possible D gene TRBD2, 6 bases. This material consisted of blood, taken after dendritic cell vaccination. The receptor comes from a human donor with glioblastoma. The CDR3 spells CASSYATGGQETQYF. The CDR3 nucleotides are TGTGCCAGCAGTTACGCTACCGGGGGCCAAGAGACCCAGTACTTC.